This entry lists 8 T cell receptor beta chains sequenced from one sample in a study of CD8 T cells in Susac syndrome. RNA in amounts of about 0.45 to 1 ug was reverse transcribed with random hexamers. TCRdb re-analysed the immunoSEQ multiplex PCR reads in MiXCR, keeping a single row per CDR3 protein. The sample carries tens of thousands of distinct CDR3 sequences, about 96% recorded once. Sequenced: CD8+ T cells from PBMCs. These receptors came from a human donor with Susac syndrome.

DNA of the CDR3: TGTGCCACCAGCAGAGTCGGAGGGAGCAACGAGCAGTACTTC. Encoded protein: CATSRVGGSNEQYF. The rearrangement links TRBV15 to TRBJ2-7; maybe TRBD2 (6 bases). Germline lookup yields CDR1 LNHNV and CDR2 YYDKDF (reference sequence). The V end lost 1 base, the J end lost 5 bases, and 12 bases lay between the germline ends. The CDR3 is made up of 14 amino acids.

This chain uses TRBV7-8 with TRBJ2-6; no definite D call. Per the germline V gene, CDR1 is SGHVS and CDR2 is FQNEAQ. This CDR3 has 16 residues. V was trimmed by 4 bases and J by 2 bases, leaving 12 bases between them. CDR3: CASSSPRAPGANVLTF. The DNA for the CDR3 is TGTGCCAGCAGCTCCCCCCGGGCTCCTGGGGCCAACGTCCTGACTTTC. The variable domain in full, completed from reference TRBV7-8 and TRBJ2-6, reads GAGVSQSPRYKVAKRGQDVALRCDPISGHVSLFWYQQALGQGPEFLTYFQNEAQLDKSGLPSDRFFAERPEGSVSTLKIQRTQQEDSAVYLCASSSPRAPGANVLTFGAGSRLTVL.

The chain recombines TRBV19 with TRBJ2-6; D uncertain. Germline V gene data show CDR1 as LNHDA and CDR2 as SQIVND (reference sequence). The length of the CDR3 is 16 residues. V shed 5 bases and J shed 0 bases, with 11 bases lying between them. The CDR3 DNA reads TGTGCCAGTAGTCCGAACAAATACTCTGGGGCCAACGTCCTGACTTTC. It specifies CASSPNKYSGANVLTF.

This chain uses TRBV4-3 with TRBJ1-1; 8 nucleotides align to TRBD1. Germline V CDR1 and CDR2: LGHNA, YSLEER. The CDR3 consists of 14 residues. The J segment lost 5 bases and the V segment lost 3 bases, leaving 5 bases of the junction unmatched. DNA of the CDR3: TGCGCCAGCAGCCACGGACAGGGAAAGACTGAAGCTTTCTTT. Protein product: CASSHGQGKTEAFF.

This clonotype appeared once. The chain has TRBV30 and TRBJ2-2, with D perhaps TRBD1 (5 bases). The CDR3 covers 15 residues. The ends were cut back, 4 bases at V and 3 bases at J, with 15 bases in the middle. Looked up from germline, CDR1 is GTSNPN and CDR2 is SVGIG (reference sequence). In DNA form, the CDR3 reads TGTGCCTGGACCCAGACAGAAAATCACACCGGGGAGCTGTTTTTT. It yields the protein CAWTQTENHTGELFF. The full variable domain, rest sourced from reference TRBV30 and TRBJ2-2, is SQTIHQWPATLVQPVGSPLSLECTVEGTSNPNLYWYRQAAGRGLQLLFYSVGIGQISSEVPQNLSASRPQDRQFILSSKKLLLSDSGFYLCAWTQTENHTGELFFGEGSRLTVL.

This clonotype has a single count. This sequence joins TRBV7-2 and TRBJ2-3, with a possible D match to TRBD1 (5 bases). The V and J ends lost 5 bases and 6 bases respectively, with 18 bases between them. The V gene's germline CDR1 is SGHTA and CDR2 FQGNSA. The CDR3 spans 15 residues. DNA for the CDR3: TGTGCCAGCAGCCTAGGGGTCGACCCCTTGGATACGCAGTATTTT. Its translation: CASSLGVDPLDTQYF. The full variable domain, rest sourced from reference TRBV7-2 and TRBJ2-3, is GAGVSQSPSNKVTEKGKDVELRCDPISGHTALYWYRQSLGQGLEFLIYFQGNSAPDKSGLPSDRFSAERTGGSVSTLTIQRTQQEDSAVYLCASSLGVDPLDTQYFGPGTRLTVL.

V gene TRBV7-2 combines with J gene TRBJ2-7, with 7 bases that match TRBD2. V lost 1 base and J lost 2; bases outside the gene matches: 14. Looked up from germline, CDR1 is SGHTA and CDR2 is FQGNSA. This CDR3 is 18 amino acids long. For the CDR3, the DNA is TGTGCCAGCAGCTTAGACCCACCCCGCGGGGGACTCCCCTACGAGCAGTACTTC. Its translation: CASSLDPPRGGLPYEQYF.

Here the CDR3 reads CASSYATGVSPLHF. In DNA, the CDR3 is TGTGCCAGCAGTTACGCCACAGGCGTTTCACCCCTCCACTTT. This chain uses TRBV6-6 with TRBJ1-6, with a tentative D call TRBD1 (5 bases). This CDR3 has 14 amino acids. Germline V gene sequence: CDR1 MNHNY, CDR2 SVGAGI (reference sequence). Trimming pared 2 bases from V and 9 bases from J, leaving 11 bases between.